Presented here are 20 T cell receptor beta chains from one specimen sequenced in a study of CD8+ T cells in alopecia areata. Following RNA extraction, reverse transcription yielded cDNA that acted as the sequencing template. Clones were read by immunoSEQ multiplex PCR, and TCRdb kept only the in-frame ones, dropping some. The sample lists around 140,000 clones, 87% occurring once. The source material was CD8+ T cells sorted from blood, sampled at week 0. Receptors originate from a human donor with alopecia areata.

This clone appeared a few times. The chain has TRBV7-3 and TRBJ2-6, with D possibly matching TRBD1 (5 bases). V lost 1 base and J lost 0, with 7 bases in between. The germline gives CDR1 SGHTA, CDR2 FQGTGA. CDR3 size: 16 residues. The CDR3 DNA is TGTGCCAGCAGCTTAATAGGGGTCTCTGGGGCCAACGTCCTGACTTTC. This encodes CASSLIGVSGANVLTF.

V and J are TRBV27 and TRBJ2-1, with TRBD2 matching 13 bases. Germline V gene lookup returns CDR1 MNHEY and CDR2 SMNVEV (reference sequence). CDR3 length: 15 amino acids. With 7 bases clipped from V and 6 bases from J, the junction kept 6 bases outside the gene matches. The CDR3 reads CASNIGLAGANEQFF. The CDR3 nucleotides are TGTGCCAGCAACATCGGACTAGCGGGGGCCAATGAGCAGTTCTTC.

The chain combines TRBV30 with TRBJ2-1; 7 bases agree with TRBD2. CDR3 size: 15 residues. Germline V gene data show CDR1 as GTSNPN and CDR2 as SVGIG (reference sequence). Trimming at V came to 1 base and at J to 0 bases, leaving 3 bases not matched to a gene. The DNA for the CDR3 is TGTGCCTGGAGTGGGGGCGGGAGCTCCTACAATGAGCAGTTCTTC. Protein product: CAWSGGGSSYNEQFF.

This chain links TRBV7-2 with TRBJ2-1, with 9 bases aligning to TRBD2. The V gene's germline CDR1 is SGHTA and CDR2 FQGNSA. The CDR3 covers 16 residues. V lost 1 base, J lost 9 bases, and 10 bases stayed unmatched. CDR3 sequence reads: CASSLGRGGAKGEQFF. CDR3 bases: TGTGCCAGCAGCTTAGGTCGCGGGGGGGCCAAAGGTGAGCAGTTCTTC.

This chain uses TRBV10-3 with TRBJ2-7, with TRBD1 identical over 7 bases. CDR1 and CDR2 from the germline V gene are ENHRY and SYGVKD. The CDR3 has 13 residues. After removal of 8 bases from V and 0 bases from J, the junction contained 4 bases not matched to a gene. The CDR3 sequence is CAIVGDSSYEQYF. The CDR3 DNA sequence: TGTGCCATCGTTGGGGACAGCTCCTACGAGCAGTACTTC.

This chain connects TRBV2 to TRBJ1-1; D is undetermined. CDR1 and CDR2 (germline): SNHLY, FYNNEI. The CDR3 consists of 13 residues. With 7 bases removed from V and 2 bases from J, the gap between germline ends came to 11 bases. In nucleotides, the CDR3 is TGTGCCAGCATAGGAGACTCCAACACTGAAGCTTTCTTT. Amino acid sequence: CASIGDSNTEAFF. Full variable domain (outside the CDR3, taken from reference TRBV2 and TRBJ1-1): EPEVTQTPSHQVTQMGQEVILRCVPISNHLYFYWYRQILGQKVEFLVSFYNNEISEKSEIFDDQFSVERPDGSNFTLKIRSTKLEDSAMYFCASIGDSNTEAFFGQGTRLTVV.

The chain employs TRBV19 and TRBJ1-5; TRBD1 might be the D (6 bases). Germline V gene lookup returns CDR1 LNHDA and CDR2 SQIVND (reference sequence). CDR3 length: 17 residues. V was trimmed by 4 bases and J by 8 bases, leaving 24 bases between them. CDR3 in DNA: TGTGCCAGTAGTACGACACGCGATATATGGGACATTAAGCCCCAGCATTTT. Protein: CASSTTRDIWDIKPQHF.

The chain couples TRBV5-1 to TRBJ2-7; TRBD1 might be the D (6 bases). Germline values: CDR1 SGHRS, CDR2 YFSETQ. V was pared by 0 bases and J by 4 bases, with 11 bases between. This CDR3 contains 14 residues. The CDR3 bases are TGCGCCAGCAGCTTGGAAGGGGGAGCTTACGAGCAGTACTTC. Its translation is CASSLEGGAYEQYF.

The chain employs TRBV11-2 and TRBJ2-1; the D is unclear. The V gene's germline CDR1 is SGHAT and CDR2 FQNNGV. The V and J ends lost 0 bases and 0 bases respectively, with 9 bases between them. The CDR3 consists of 16 residues. The CDR3 DNA follows: TGTGCCAGCAGCTTAGATCCTGAAAGCTCCTACAATGAGCAGTTCTTC. Its translation: CASSLDPESSYNEQFF. The entire variable domain, with the rest obtained from reference TRBV11-2 and TRBJ2-1, is as follows: EAGVAQSPRYKIIEKRQSVAFWCNPISGHATLYWYQQILGQGPKLLIQFQNNGVVDDSQLPKDRFSAERLKGVDSTLKIQPAKLEDSAVYLCASSLDPESSYNEQFFGPGTRLTVL.

This sequence joins TRBV27 and TRBJ2-3; 10 bases line up with TRBD2. J gave up 4 bases and V 1 base, and 5 bases lay outside the gene matches. Germline CDR1 and CDR2: MNHEY and SMNVEV (reference sequence). The CDR3 length is 16 residues. The CDR3, as DNA: TGTGCCAGCAGTTTATACCCAGCGGGAGGGCCAGATACGCAGTATTTT. It yields the protein CASSLYPAGGPDTQYF.

V is TRBV7-3 and J is TRBJ2-5; 11 nucleotides align to TRBD2. Germline values: CDR1 SGHTA, CDR2 FQGTGA. V trimming: 5 bases; J trimming: 5 bases; junction bases outside the gene matches: 10. The CDR3 loop spans 16 amino acids. CDR3 amino acids: CASSLGLAAQGETQYF. The CDR3 region has the DNA TGTGCCAGCAGCCTGGGACTAGCGGCCCAGGGTGAGACCCAGTACTTC.

V is TRBV9 and J is TRBJ2-3, with D unresolved. The germline gives CDR1 SGDLS, CDR2 YYNGEE. The V and J ends lost 0 bases and 3 bases respectively, with 2 bases between them. This CDR3 contains 12 residues. The CDR3, as DNA: TGTGCCAGCAGCGTAGCGACAGATACGCAGTATTTT. Amino acids: CASSVATDTQYF.

V usage is TRBV11-2 and J usage is TRBJ1-1; D is possibly TRBD1 (5 bases). The CDR3 runs 12 residues. V was clipped by 3 bases and J by 8 bases, with 10 bases between them. Germline CDR1 and CDR2: SGHAT and FQNNGV. The CDR3 DNA sequence: TGTGCCAGCAGCTTGGGGGAGATAGAAGCTTTCTTT. Translating it yields CASSLGEIEAFF.

This rearrangement joins TRBV29-1 to TRBJ1-1; TRBD1 matches at 8 bases. Trimming at V came to 7 bases and at J to 6 bases, leaving 10 bases not matched to a gene. Germline assignment: CDR1 SQVTM and CDR2 ANQGSEA. CDR3 size: 13 residues. CDR3 amino acids: CSAEPTGVSEAFF. In DNA form, the CDR3 reads TGCAGCGCTGAGCCGACAGGGGTTTCTGAAGCTTTCTTT.

This rearrangement joins TRBV14 to TRBJ2-7; the D is unclear. This CDR3 spans 14 amino acids. V was shortened by 0 bases and J by 4 bases, with 10 bases between the two germline ends. CDR1 and CDR2 (germline): SGHDN, FVKESK. The CDR3 DNA reads as TGTGCCAGCAGCCAAGATCGGCACCCGTACGAGCAGTACTTC. The encoded protein is CASSQDRHPYEQYF.

The gene calls are TRBV6-1 and TRBJ2-3, with 9 bases lining up with TRBD2. J lost 4 bases, V lost 3 bases, and 5 bases had no gene match. CDR3 length: 15 amino acids. CDR1 and CDR2 (germline): MNHNS, SASEGT. DNA for the CDR3: TGTGCCAGCAGTGAGGAAGCGGGAGGTCCAGATACGCAGTATTTT. As protein: CASSEEAGGPDTQYF.

In its sample, this clone was seen once. This rearrangement joins TRBV7-9 to TRBJ1-4, with TRBD1 identical over 7 bases. The CDR3 runs 16 residues. The V segment lost 5 bases and the J segment 8 bases; nucleotides outside the gene matches: 14. Germline CDR1 is SEHNR and CDR2 is FQNEAQ (reference sequence). The CDR3 coding sequence is TGTGCCAGCAGCCCGGACTCGACAGGGTTGGGCGAAAAACTGTTTTTT. It is translated as CASSPDSTGLGEKLFF.

The chain recombines TRBV13 with TRBJ2-1; the D gene is possibly TRBD1 (5 bases). Trimming took off 2 bases at V and 6 bases at J, with 8 bases between the two ends. This CDR3 comprises 13 residues. Germline values: CDR1 PRHDT, CDR2 FYEKMQ (reference sequence). The CDR3 nucleotides are TGTGCCAGCAGCTTAAAGGGGATCAATGAGCAGTTCTTC. Protein sequence: CASSLKGINEQFF.

V usage is TRBV27 and J usage is TRBJ2-3, with unresolved D. Trimming pared 5 bases from V and 0 bases from J, leaving 12 bases between. The CDR3 has 15 amino acids. CDR1 and CDR2 (germline): MNHEY, SMNVEV (reference sequence). CDR3 DNA sequence: TGTGCCAGCAGTGTACAACTCCAGAGCACAGATACGCAGTATTTT. Amino acids: CASSVQLQSTDTQYF.

The V and J genes are TRBV27 and TRBJ2-7, with 7 nucleotides matching TRBD1. Germline lookup yields CDR1 MNHEY and CDR2 SMNVEV (reference sequence). This CDR3 contains 13 residues. J lost 5 bases, V lost 3 bases, and 4 bases had no gene match. This chain's CDR3 is CASSLTGYHEQYF. Written as DNA, the CDR3 is TGTGCCAGCAGTTTGACAGGGTATCACGAGCAGTACTTC.